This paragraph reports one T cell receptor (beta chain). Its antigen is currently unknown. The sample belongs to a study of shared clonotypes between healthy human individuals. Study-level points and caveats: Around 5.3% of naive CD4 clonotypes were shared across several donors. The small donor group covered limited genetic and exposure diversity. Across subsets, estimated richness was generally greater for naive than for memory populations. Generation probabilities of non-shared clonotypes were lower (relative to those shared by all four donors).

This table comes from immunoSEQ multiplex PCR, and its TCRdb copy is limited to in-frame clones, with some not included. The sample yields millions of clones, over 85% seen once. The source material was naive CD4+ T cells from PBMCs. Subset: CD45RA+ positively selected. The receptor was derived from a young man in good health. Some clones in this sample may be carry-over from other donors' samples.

The CDR3 sequence is CASNAGGYNQPQHF. In DNA, the CDR3 is TGTGCCAGCAACGCGGGGGGTTACAATCAGCCCCAGCATTTT. This chain links TRBV6-5 with TRBJ1-5; weak D call: TRBD1 (5 bases). Germline loops: CDR1 MNHEY, CDR2 SVGAGI. The CDR3 has 14 amino acids. With 7 bases removed from V and 3 bases from J, the gap between germline ends came to 13 bases.